The 32 T cell receptor beta chains below come from one sample, sequenced in a study of blood T cells in healthy people across ages. PCR was performed a second time for about 7 to 11 cycles using a sample-barcoded 5' primer and a J-beta primer mix. Using its own MiXCR run on the 5' RACE reads, TCRdb lists one record per CDR3 protein. The sample yields 1.5 million to 2 million distinct CDR3 sequences, around 35% seen once. Sequenced input: blood. Receptors were obtained from a woman aged 25 to 45 in good health.

Points on this clonotype: At one end the junction does not follow the germline gene, possibly because of a read error. The V call is TRBV10-3, the J call TRBJ2-1; 9 positions agree with TRBD1. CDR3 length equals 17 residues. CDR1 and CDR2 from the germline V gene are ENHRY and SYGVKD. The CDR3 DNA follows: TGTGCCATCACCGACCCTTTGGGGGGACAGGGACCCAATGAGCGGTTCTTC. It specifies CAITDPLGGQGPNERFF.

The CDR3 is CASSRGPPYDGYTF. The CDR3 coding sequence is TGTGCCAGCAGCCGGGGACCGCCATATGATGGCTACACCTTC. This rearrangement joins TRBV7-9 to TRBJ1-2, with TRBD1 as a possible D gene (5 bases). Germline V gene lookup returns CDR1 SEHNR and CDR2 FQNEAQ (reference sequence). This CDR3 has 14 amino acids. The V gene lost 5 bases and the J gene lost 6 bases, with 16 bases spanning the gap.

This clonotype was seen many times. At one of its ends the junction is not consistent with the germline gene, which may arise from a read error. This chain connects TRBV20-1 to TRBJ2-7, with D uncertain. Germline lookup yields CDR1 DFQATT and CDR2 SNEGSKA (reference sequence). The CDR3 spans 12 residues. CDR3 bases: TGCAGTGCCTCCGGGCCCTCCGACGAGCAGTACTTC. Protein product: CSASGPSDEQYF.

This clonotype came up a few times. The chain employs TRBV18 and TRBJ2-1; 8 bases align to TRBD2. V lost 0 bases, J lost 4 bases, and 2 bases stayed unmatched. Germline V CDR1 and CDR2: KGHSH, LQKENI. This CDR3 has 15 amino acids. The CDR3 region has the DNA TGTGCCAGCTCACCACCTGGGACTAGTTACAATGAGCAGTTCTTC. Its translation: CASSPPGTSYNEQFF.

This clonotype came up a few times. The gene calls are TRBV13 and TRBJ1-2; D not certain. This CDR3 is built from 14 residues. CDR1 PRHDT and CDR2 FYEKMQ come from the germline V gene (reference sequence). Deletions cut 1 base from V and 4 bases from J, with 10 bases between. The DNA of the CDR3 is TGTGCCAGCAGCTTAGAGCAGTGGAGCTATGGCTACACCTTC. Amino acid sequence: CASSLEQWSYGYTF.

The chain couples TRBV4-1 to TRBJ1-5; D is undetermined. The CDR3 is 15 amino acids. V was clipped by 0 bases and J by 6 bases, with 12 bases between them. CDR1 is MGHRA and CDR2 is YSYEKL in the germline V gene. In nucleotides, the CDR3 is TGCGCCAGCAGCCAAGAACGAACTGTGGGTCAGCCCCAGCATTTT. This translates into CASSQERTVGQPQHF.

This clonotype showed up just a few times. V and J are TRBV20-1 and TRBJ1-2; no definite D call. The ends were cut back, 6 bases at V and 2 bases at J, with 10 bases in the middle. CDR1 is DFQATT, CDR2 SNEGSKA, per germline (reference sequence). The CDR3 extends over 12 amino acids. CDR3 nucleotide sequence: TGCAGTGCGTTGTTGGACAACTATGGCTACACCTTC. Protein: CSALLDNYGYTF.

This chain uses TRBV29-1 with TRBJ2-1, with D possibly TRBD1 on 5 matching bases. The CDR3 loop spans 14 amino acids. The V gene's germline CDR1 is SQVTM and CDR2 ANQGSEA. V was cut by 7 bases and J by 4 bases, with 17 bases left in between. Here the CDR3 reads CSALGSGSYNEQFF. The DNA of the CDR3 is TGCAGCGCGTTGGGGTCAGGGTCGTACAATGAGCAGTTCTTC.

The rearrangement joins TRBV19 to TRBJ1-1, with D hard to call. The germline V and J ends were trimmed by 0 bases and 3 bases, with 5 bases remaining between them. The germline CDR1 and CDR2 sequences are LNHDA and SQIVND (reference sequence). The CDR3 extends over 13 amino acids. The CDR3 loop is CASSIDRDTEAFF. In DNA, the CDR3 is TGTGCCAGTAGTATAGACCGGGACACTGAAGCTTTCTTT.

This clonotype was seen a handful of times. This chain uses TRBV4-1 with TRBJ2-7; TRBD2 is a possible D gene (5 bases). Germline V CDR1 and CDR2: MGHRA, YSYEKL. The CDR3 is made up of 17 amino acids. With 2 bases removed from V and 0 bases from J, the gap between germline ends came to 17 bases. The CDR3 protein is CASSQSPSGVPSYEQYF. CDR3 nucleotide sequence: TGCGCCAGCAGCCAATCACCTTCCGGGGTGCCCTCCTACGAGCAGTACTTC.

This chain joins TRBV5-1 and TRBJ1-2; D not certain. The CDR3 sequence is 14 residues long. Germline V gene data show CDR1 as SGHRS and CDR2 as YFSETQ. V was shortened by 3 bases and J by 1 base, with 10 bases between the two germline ends. The CDR3 reads CASSSEFFNYGYTF. CDR3 DNA: TGCGCCAGCAGCTCCGAGTTTTTTAACTATGGCTACACCTTC.

This clonotype showed up just a few times. The V gene is TRBV7-2, the J gene TRBJ2-5; D perhaps matches TRBD2 (6 bases). The germline V and J ends were trimmed by 3 bases and 2 bases, with 16 bases remaining between them. This CDR3 has 16 residues. Looked up from germline, CDR1 is SGHTA and CDR2 is FQGNSA. The CDR3 region has the DNA TGTGCCAGCAGCTTCGGACGGACCCGGGGGCAAGAGACCCAGTACTTC. Its protein product is CASSFGRTRGQETQYF. Filled out from reference TRBV7-2 and TRBJ2-5, the complete variable domain reads GAGVSQSPSNKVTEKGKDVELRCDPISGHTALYWYRQSLGQGLEFLIYFQGNSAPDKSGLPSDRFSAERTGGSVSTLTIQRTQQEDSAVYLCASSFGRTRGQETQYFGPGTRLLVL.

The chain couples TRBV5-1 to TRBJ2-7, with TRBD2 matching 11 bases. The V gene end was trimmed by 0 bases and the J gene end by 5 bases; junction bases not matched to a gene: 7. CDR1 and CDR2 (germline): SGHRS, YFSETQ. CDR3 length: 16 residues. CDR3 sequence: CASSLASGRPGNEQYF. Here the CDR3 DNA reads TGCGCCAGCAGCTTGGCTAGCGGGAGGCCGGGGAACGAGCAGTACTTC.

The CDR3 DNA sequence: TGCAGTGCTAGGATTCCGGGAGGAGGCACAGATACGCAGTATTTT. Its translation is CSARIPGGGTDTQYF. The chain combines TRBV20-1 with TRBJ2-3, with 7 bases that match TRBD2. The CDR3 runs 15 residues. In germline, CDR1 is DFQATT, CDR2 SNEGSKA (reference sequence). V gave up 3 bases and J gave up 1 base; unmatched junction bases: 7.

This rearrangement joins TRBV7-2 to TRBJ1-4, with TRBD1 as a possible D gene (6 bases). This CDR3 comprises 15 residues. The germline CDR1 and CDR2 sequences are SGHTA and FQGNSA. Trimming stripped 5 bases from V and 0 bases from J, with 10 bases between. CDR3 DNA sequence: TGTGCCAGCAGCCCAGGGGCGGCAACTAATGAAAAACTGTTTTTT. Encoded protein: CASSPGAATNEKLFF.

This chain links TRBV6-5 with TRBJ2-1; 14 nucleotides line up with TRBD2. This CDR3 is built from 15 residues. J gave up 6 bases and V 7 bases, and 5 bases lay outside the gene matches. The V gene's germline CDR1 is MNHEY and CDR2 SVGAGI. The CDR3 reads CASNSGLAGGNEQFF. In nucleotides, the CDR3 is TGTGCCAGCAATTCCGGACTAGCGGGAGGCAATGAGCAGTTCTTC.

This clonotype appeared a few times. V usage is TRBV29-1 and J usage is TRBJ1-2; TRBD1 might be the D (5 bases). CDR1 is SQVTM, CDR2 ANQGSEA, per germline. The CDR3 runs 14 residues. Trimming pared 6 bases from V and 4 bases from J, leaving 18 bases between. This chain's CDR3 is CSVLSGLGVYGYTF. CDR3 nucleotides: TGCAGCGTCCTTTCAGGGCTCGGGGTCTATGGCTACACCTTC.

The chain combines TRBV28 with TRBJ2-1, with a tentative D call TRBD2 (6 bases). Trimming took 10 bases from V and 4 from J, leaving 20 bases between them. This CDR3 spans 15 amino acids. Germline V gene lookup returns CDR1 MDHEN and CDR2 SYDVKM. As DNA, the CDR3 is TGTGCCACCTCAAAGGTGGTAGCGGATTACAATGAGCAGTTCTTC. Its protein is CATSKVVADYNEQFF.

V gene TRBV29-1 combines with J gene TRBJ2-1, with D hard to call. Trimming took off 6 bases at V and 8 bases at J, with 11 bases between the two ends. The CDR3 covers 11 residues. Germline values: CDR1 SQVTM, CDR2 ANQGSEA. In nucleotides, the CDR3 is TGCAGCGTCACAAGCCAGGATGAGCAGTTCTTC. Translating it yields CSVTSQDEQFF.

The chain recombines TRBV7-2 with TRBJ2-1; D possibly corresponds to TRBD1 (6 bases). Germline V gives CDR1 SGHTA, CDR2 FQGNSA. This CDR3 spans 16 amino acids. V was trimmed by 2 bases and J by 1 base, leaving 12 bases between them. CDR3 sequence: CASSLRDTFSYNEQFF. The DNA of the CDR3 is TGTGCCAGCAGCTTAAGGGACACTTTTTCCTACAATGAGCAGTTCTTC.

This clonotype was counted only a few times. The chain recombines TRBV11-2 with TRBJ2-6; D not certain. This CDR3 is built from 15 residues. CDR1 SGHAT and CDR2 FQNNGV come from the germline V gene. V dropped 4 bases and J dropped 2 bases, with 9 bases sitting between them. The CDR3 nucleotides read TGTGCCAGCAGCTCCCCTGGGCCTGGGGCCAACGTCCTGACTTTC. Residues: CASSSPGPGANVLTF.

The V gene is TRBV11-2, the J gene TRBJ2-2; a possible D gene is TRBD1 (6 bases). The CDR3 sequence is 17 residues long. The V end lost 4 bases, the J end lost 4 bases, and 19 bases lay between the germline ends. CDR1 and CDR2 (germline): SGHAT, FQNNGV. The CDR3 region is CASSSLGQTRGTGELFF. The CDR3 bases are TGTGCCAGCAGCTCTCTAGGACAGACCAGGGGCACCGGGGAGCTGTTTTTT. Supplemented by reference TRBV11-2 and TRBJ2-2, the full variable domain reads EAGVAQSPRYKIIEKRQSVAFWCNPISGHATLYWYQQILGQGPKLLIQFQNNGVVDDSQLPKDRFSAERLKGVDSTLKIQPAKLEDSAVYLCASSSLGQTRGTGELFFGEGSRLTVL.

This chain uses TRBV4-2 with TRBJ2-7; no firm D call. Trimming shortened V by 0 bases and J by 7 bases, and 10 bases separated the two germline ends. Per the germline V gene, CDR1 is LGHNA and CDR2 is YNFKEQ. The CDR3 is 13 residues long. The CDR3 sequence is CASSQEQLGEQYF. CDR3 DNA: TGTGCCAGCAGCCAAGAGCAATTGGGGGAGCAGTACTTC.

This clonotype has more than one count but fewer than ten. The chain uses TRBV30 and TRBJ2-1; D is possibly TRBD1 (5 bases). The CDR3 extends over 13 amino acids. CDR1 is GTSNPN and CDR2 is SVGIG in the germline V gene (reference sequence). Trimming cost V 3 bases and J 2 bases, with 8 bases left between them. The chain's CDR3 is CAWRGHAYNEQFF. Here the CDR3 DNA reads TGTGCCTGGAGGGGGCACGCCTACAATGAGCAGTTCTTC.

This clonotype was picked up one time. This rearrangement joins TRBV4-1 to TRBJ2-3; 9 bases are shared with TRBD2. J was trimmed by 1 base and V by 5 bases; bases with no gene match: 7. The CDR3 sequence is 16 residues long. Germline-derived CDR1 and CDR2 are MGHRA and YSYEKL. The CDR3 is CASSTRGLARTDTQYF. The CDR3 DNA follows: TGCGCCAGCAGCACTAGGGGACTAGCCCGCACAGATACGCAGTATTTT.

This chain links TRBV6-6 with TRBJ2-1, with TRBD2 as a possible D gene (6 bases). V shed 1 base and J shed 8 bases, with 15 bases lying between them. Germline CDR1 is MNHNY and CDR2 is SVGAGI (reference sequence). This CDR3 comprises 15 residues. CDR3 residues: CASSYLGDSSDEQFF. The CDR3 bases are TGTGCCAGCAGTTACTTGGGGGACTCAAGTGATGAGCAGTTCTTC.

This clonotype was counted a few times. A junction boundary mismatches the germline segment, possibly from a read error. The V call is TRBV5-6, the J call TRBJ2-1, with a possible D match to TRBD2 (5 bases). Germline V gene sequence: CDR1 SGHDT, CDR2 YYEEEE. The length of the CDR3 is 15 residues. The CDR3 DNA is TGTGCCGGCAGCTGGCTGGGGAGCTCCTACAATGAGCAGTTCTTC. This sequence encodes CAGSWLGSSYNEQFF.

This clonotype was picked up a small number of times. CDR3 coding DNA: TGTGCCAGCAGTTTCGGGGTTAGAGATTCACCCCTCCACTTT. Protein sequence: CASSFGVRDSPLHF. The V gene is TRBV12-3 or TRBV12-4, the J gene TRBJ1-6, with D hard to call. The ends were cut back, 3 bases at V and 8 bases at J, with 11 bases in the middle. The CDR3 has 14 residues.

This clonotype was found a few times. The chain is built from TRBV5-8 and TRBJ1-1; TRBD1 agrees at 7 bases. Trimming at V came to 4 bases and at J to 3 bases, leaving 6 bases not matched to a gene. The CDR3 covers 14 residues. Germline V lookup: CDR1 SGHTS, CDR2 YDEGEE. The CDR3 here is CASSLGTVYTEAFF. DNA of the CDR3: TGTGCCAGCAGCCTCGGGACAGTGTACACTGAAGCTTTCTTT.

V gene TRBV6-1 combines with J gene TRBJ2-7; 8 bases match TRBD1. After removal of 5 bases from V and 3 bases from J, the junction contained 9 bases not matched to a gene. CDR1 is MNHNS and CDR2 is SASEGT in the germline V gene. This CDR3 has 15 residues. The CDR3 is CASSPGQGWGYEQYF. CDR3 nucleotide sequence: TGTGCCAGCAGTCCCGGACAGGGCTGGGGCTACGAGCAGTACTTC.

The chain joins TRBV20-1 to TRBJ1-1, with D perhaps matching TRBD1 (6 bases). CDR1 and CDR2 (germline): DFQATT, SNEGSKA (reference sequence). This CDR3 comprises 12 residues. V gave up 1 base and J gave up 10 bases, with 13 bases separating them. The CDR3 region is CSARVGALGAFF. CDR3 bases: TGCAGTGCTAGAGTGGGGGCCCTAGGAGCTTTCTTT.

CDR3 protein: CASSYRTGARGDTQYF. In DNA form, the CDR3 reads TGCGCCAGCAGCTATCGGACAGGGGCCAGGGGAGATACGCAGTATTTT. The rearrangement links TRBV5-1 to TRBJ2-3, with 9 positions matching TRBD1. Trimming cost V 3 bases and J 5 bases; bases outside gene matches: 10. Germline V lookup: CDR1 SGHRS, CDR2 YFSETQ. CDR3 length: 16 residues.